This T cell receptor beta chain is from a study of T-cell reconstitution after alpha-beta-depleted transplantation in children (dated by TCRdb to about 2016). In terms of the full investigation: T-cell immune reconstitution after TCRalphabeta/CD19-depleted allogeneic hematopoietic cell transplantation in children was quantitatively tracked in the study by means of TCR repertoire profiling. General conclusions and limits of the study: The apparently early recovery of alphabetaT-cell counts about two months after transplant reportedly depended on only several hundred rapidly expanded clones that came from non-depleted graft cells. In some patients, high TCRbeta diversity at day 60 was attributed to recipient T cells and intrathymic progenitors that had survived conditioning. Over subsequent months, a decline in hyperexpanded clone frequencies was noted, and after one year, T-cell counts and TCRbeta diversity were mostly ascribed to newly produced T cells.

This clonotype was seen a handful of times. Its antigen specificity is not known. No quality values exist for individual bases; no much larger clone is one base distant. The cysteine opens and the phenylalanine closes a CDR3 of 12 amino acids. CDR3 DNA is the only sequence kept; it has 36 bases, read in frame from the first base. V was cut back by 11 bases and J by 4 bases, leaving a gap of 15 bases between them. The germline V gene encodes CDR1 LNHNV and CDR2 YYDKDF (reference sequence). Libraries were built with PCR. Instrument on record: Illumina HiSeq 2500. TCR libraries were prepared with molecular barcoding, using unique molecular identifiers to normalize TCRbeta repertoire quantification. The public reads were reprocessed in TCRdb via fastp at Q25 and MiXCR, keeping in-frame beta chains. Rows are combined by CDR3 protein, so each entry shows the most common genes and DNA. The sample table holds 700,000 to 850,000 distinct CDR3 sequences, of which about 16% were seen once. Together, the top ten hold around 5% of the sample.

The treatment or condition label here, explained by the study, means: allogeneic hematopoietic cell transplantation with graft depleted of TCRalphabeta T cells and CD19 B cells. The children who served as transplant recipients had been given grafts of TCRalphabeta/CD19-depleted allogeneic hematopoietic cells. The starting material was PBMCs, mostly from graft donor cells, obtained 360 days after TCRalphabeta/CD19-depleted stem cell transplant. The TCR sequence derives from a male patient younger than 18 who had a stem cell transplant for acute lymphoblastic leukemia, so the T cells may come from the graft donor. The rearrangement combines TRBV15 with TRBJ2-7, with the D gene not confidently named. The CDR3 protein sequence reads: CASSGSKYEQYF. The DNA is TGTGCCTCCTCAGGCTCCAAGTACGAGCAGTACTTC.